A single TCR beta chain is shown here with its context. The sample originates from a study of monozygotic twins with inflammatory bowel disease. Reprocessing the 5' RACE reads, TCRdb reports a single entry for every CDR3 protein and omits DNA. The table for this sample gives about 300,000 distinct CDR3 sequences. The sequence derives from a human donor with ulcerative colitis or Crohn's disease, or a healthy co-twin of an affected twin (not recorded which). The sequencing input was blood.

This chain's CDR3 is CASSFRVRETQYF. J is TRBJ2-5 and V is TRBV7-7. The V gene's germline CDR1 is SSHAT and CDR2 FNYEAQ (reference sequence). This CDR3 has 13 amino acids.